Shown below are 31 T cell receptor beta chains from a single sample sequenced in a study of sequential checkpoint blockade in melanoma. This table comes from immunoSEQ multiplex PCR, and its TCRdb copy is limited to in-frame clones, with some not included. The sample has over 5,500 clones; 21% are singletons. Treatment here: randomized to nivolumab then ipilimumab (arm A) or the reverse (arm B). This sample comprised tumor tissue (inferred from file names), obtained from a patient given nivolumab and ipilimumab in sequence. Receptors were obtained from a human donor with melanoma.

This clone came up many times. CDR3 loop: CASSRGTSWAGHQETQYF. DNA for the CDR3: TGCGCCAGCAGCCGCGGGACTAGCTGGGCCGGCCACCAAGAGACCCAGTACTTC. The chain combines TRBV4-1 with TRBJ2-5; 9 positions match TRBD2. Germline V gene sequence: CDR1 MGHRA, CDR2 YSYEKL. This CDR3 has 18 residues. The V gene end was trimmed by 4 bases and the J gene end by 0 bases; junction bases not matched to a gene: 12.

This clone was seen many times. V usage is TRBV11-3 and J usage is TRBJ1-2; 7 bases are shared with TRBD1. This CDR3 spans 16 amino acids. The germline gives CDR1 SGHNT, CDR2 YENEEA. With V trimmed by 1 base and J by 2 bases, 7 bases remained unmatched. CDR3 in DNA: TGTGCCAGCAGCTTAGGGCGACAGGGCGGGAACTATGGCTACACCTTC. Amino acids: CASSLGRQGGNYGYTF.

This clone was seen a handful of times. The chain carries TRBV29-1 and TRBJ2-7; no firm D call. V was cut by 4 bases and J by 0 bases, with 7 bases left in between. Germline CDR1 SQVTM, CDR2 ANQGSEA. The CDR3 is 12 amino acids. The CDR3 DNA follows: TGCAGCGTTGTTCAGAGCTCCTACGAGCAGTACTTC. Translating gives CSVVQSSYEQYF.

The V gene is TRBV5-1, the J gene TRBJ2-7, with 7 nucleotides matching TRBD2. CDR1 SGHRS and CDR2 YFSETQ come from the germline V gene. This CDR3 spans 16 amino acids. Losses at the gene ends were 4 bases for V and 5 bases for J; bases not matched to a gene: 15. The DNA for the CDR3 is TGCGCCAGCAGCCCCTCTGGCAGCGGGATAGCCCACGAGCAGTACTTC. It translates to CASSPSGSGIAHEQYF.

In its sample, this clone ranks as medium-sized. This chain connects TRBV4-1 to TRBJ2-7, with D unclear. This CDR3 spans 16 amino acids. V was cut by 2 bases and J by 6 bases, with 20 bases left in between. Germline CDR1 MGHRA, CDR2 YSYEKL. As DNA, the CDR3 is TGCGCCAGCAGCCAATCTTCTGCTTTCGCGGTCGGCGAGCAGTACTTC. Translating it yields CASSQSSAFAVGEQYF.

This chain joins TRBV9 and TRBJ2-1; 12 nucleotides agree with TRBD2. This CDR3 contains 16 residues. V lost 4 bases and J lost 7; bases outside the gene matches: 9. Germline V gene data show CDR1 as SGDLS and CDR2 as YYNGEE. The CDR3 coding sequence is TGTGCCAGCAGCTCAAGGACTAGCGGGGTAAAAAATGAGCAGTTCTTC. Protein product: CASSSRTSGVKNEQFF.

The CDR3 sequence: CASSLVGQGGETQYF. Here the CDR3 DNA reads TGTGCCAGCAGCTTAGTAGGACAGGGCGGGGAGACCCAGTACTTC. This chain connects TRBV11-3 to TRBJ2-5; 8 nucleotides line up with TRBD1. CDR3 length equals 15 residues. CDR1 and CDR2 from the germline V gene are SGHNT and YENEEA. V gave up 1 base and J gave up 5 bases; unmatched junction bases: 6.

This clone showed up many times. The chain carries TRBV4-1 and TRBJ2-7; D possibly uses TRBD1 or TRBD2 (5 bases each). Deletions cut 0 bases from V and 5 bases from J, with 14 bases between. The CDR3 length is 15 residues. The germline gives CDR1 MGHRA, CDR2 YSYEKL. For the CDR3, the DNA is TGCGCCAGCAGCCAAGACCCGTTATTGGGGGACGAGCAGTACTTC. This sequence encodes CASSQDPLLGDEQYF.

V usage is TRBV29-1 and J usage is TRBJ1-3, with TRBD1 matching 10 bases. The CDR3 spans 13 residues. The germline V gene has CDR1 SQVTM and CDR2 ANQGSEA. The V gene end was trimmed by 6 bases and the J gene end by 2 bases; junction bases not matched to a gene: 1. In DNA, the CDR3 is TGCAGCGTAGGACAGGGGGCTGGAAACACCATATATTTT. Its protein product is CSVGQGAGNTIYF.

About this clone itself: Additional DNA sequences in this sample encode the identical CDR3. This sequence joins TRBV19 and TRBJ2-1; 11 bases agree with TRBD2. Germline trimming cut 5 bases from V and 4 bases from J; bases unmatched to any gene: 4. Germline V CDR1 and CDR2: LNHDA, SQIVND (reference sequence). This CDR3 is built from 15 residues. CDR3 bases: TGTGCCAGTAGTGTGACTAGCGGGGATTACAATGAGCAGTTCTTC. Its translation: CASSVTSGDYNEQFF.

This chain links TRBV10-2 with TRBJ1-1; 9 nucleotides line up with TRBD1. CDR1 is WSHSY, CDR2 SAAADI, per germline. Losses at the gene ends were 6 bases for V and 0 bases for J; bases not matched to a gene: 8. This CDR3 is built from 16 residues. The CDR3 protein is CASSGTGPILNTEAFF. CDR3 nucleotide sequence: TGCGCCAGCAGCGGGACAGGGCCAATTTTGAACACTGAAGCTTTCTTT.

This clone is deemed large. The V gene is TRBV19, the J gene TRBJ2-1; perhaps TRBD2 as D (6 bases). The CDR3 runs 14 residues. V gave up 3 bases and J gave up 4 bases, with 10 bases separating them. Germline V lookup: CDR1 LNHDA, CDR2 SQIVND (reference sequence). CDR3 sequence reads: CASSIGSIYNEQFF. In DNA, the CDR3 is TGTGCCAGTAGTATCGGGAGTATTTACAATGAGCAGTTCTTC.

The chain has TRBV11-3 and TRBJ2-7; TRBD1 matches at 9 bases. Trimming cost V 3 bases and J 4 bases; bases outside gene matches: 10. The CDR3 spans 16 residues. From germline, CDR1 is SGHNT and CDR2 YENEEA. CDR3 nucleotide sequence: TGTGCCAGCAGCTTGGGGGGGGGACAGGGCCAGTACGAGCAGTACTTC. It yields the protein CASSLGGGQGQYEQYF.

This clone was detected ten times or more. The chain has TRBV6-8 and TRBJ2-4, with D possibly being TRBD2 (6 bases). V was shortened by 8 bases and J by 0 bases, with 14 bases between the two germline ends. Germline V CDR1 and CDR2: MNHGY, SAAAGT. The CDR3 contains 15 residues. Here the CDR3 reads CASLGAGIAKNIQYF. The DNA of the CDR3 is TGTGCCAGCCTTGGGGCGGGGATAGCCAAAAACATTCAGTACTTC.

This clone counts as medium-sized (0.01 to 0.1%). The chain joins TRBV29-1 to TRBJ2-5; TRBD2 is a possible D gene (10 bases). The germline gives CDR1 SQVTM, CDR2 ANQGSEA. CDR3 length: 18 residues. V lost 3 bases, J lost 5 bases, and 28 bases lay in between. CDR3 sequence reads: CSVEGTGRVAGGRETQYF. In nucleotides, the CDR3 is TGCAGCGTTGAGGGGACAGGGAGGGTAGCGGGAGGTCGTGAGACCCAGTACTTC.

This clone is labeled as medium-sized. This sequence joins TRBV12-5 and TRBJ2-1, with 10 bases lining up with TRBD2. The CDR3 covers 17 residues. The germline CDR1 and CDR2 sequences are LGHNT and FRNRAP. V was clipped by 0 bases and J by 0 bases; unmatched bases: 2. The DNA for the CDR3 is TGTGCTAGTGGTTTGGTAGGACTAGCGGCCTCCTACAATGAGCAGTTCTTC. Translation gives CASGLVGLAASYNEQFF.

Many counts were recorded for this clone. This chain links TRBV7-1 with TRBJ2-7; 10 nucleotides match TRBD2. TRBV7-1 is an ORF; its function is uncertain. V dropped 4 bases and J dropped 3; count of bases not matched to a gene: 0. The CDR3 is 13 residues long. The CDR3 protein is CASSLAGGYEQYF. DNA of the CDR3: TGTGCCAGCAGCTTAGCGGGGGGCTACGAGCAGTACTTC.

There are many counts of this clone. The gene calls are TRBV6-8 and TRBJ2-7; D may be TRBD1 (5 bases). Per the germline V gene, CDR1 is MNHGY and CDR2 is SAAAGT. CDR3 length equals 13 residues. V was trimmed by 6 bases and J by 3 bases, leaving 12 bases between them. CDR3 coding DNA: TGTGCCAGCAGGGATCAGGGTAACTACGAGCAGTACTTC. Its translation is CASRDQGNYEQYF.

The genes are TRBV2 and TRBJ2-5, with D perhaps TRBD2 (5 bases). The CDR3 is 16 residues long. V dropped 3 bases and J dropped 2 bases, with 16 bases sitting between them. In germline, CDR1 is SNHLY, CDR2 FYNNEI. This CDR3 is CASSENPADSQETQYF. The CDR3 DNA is TGTGCCAGCAGTGAGAATCCAGCGGACTCACAAGAGACCCAGTACTTC.

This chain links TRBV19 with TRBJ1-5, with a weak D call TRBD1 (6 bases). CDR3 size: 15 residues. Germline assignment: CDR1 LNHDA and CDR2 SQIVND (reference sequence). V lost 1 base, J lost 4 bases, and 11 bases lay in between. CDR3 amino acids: CASSIGNRANQPQHF. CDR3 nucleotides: TGTGCCAGTAGTATAGGGAACAGGGCTAATCAGCCCCAGCATTTT.

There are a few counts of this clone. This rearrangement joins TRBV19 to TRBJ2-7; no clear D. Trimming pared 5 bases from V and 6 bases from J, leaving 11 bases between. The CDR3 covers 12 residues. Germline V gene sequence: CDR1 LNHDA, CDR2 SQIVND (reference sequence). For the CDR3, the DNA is TGTGCCAGTAGTCAACCCCCTAGCGAGCAGTACTTC. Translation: CASSQPPSEQYF.

CDR3 coding DNA: TGCAGCGTTGAATCGTGGCCGGGCCAGGGAACGACAGATACGCAGTATTTT. The encoded protein is CSVESWPGQGTTDTQYF. The chain joins TRBV29-1 to TRBJ2-3; D might be TRBD1 (5 bases). Germline V gene sequence: CDR1 SQVTM, CDR2 ANQGSEA. Trimming took 2 bases from V and 3 from J, leaving 21 bases between them. CDR3 size: 17 residues.

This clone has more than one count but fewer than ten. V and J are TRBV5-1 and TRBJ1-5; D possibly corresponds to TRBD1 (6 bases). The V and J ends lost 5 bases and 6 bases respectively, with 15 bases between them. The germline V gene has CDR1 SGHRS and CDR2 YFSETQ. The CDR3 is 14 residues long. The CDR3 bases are TGCGCCAGCAGTCTGTTGGGGGCACCTCAGCCCCAGCATTTT. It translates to CASSLLGAPQPQHF. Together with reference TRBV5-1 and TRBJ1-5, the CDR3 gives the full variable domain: KAGVTQTPRYLIKTRGQQVTLSCSPISGHRSVSWYQQTPGQGLQFLFEYFSETQRNKGNFPGRFSGRQFSNSRSEMNVSTLELGDSALYLCASSLLGAPQPQHFGDGTRLSIL.

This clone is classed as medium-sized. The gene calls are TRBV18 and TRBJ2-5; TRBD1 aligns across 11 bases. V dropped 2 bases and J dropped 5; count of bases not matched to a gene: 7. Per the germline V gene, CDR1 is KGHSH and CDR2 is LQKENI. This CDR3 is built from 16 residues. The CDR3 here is CASSPRDRGIRETQYF. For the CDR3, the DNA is TGTGCCAGCTCACCAAGGGACAGGGGGATCAGGGAGACCCAGTACTTC.

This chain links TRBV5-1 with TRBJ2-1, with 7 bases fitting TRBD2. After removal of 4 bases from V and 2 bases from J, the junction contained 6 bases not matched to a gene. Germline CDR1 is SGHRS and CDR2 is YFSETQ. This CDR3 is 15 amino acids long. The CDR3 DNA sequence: TGCGCCAGCAGCCCGCGGGGGTTCCCCTACAATGAGCAGTTCTTC. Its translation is CASSPRGFPYNEQFF.

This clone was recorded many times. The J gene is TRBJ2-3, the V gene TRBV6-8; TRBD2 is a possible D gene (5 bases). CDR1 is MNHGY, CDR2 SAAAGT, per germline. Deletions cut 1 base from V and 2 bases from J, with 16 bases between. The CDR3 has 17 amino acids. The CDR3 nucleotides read TGTGCCAGCAGTTACTTTCGGGGTGGTGGGGTCACAGATACGCAGTATTTT. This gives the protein CASSYFRGGGVTDTQYF.

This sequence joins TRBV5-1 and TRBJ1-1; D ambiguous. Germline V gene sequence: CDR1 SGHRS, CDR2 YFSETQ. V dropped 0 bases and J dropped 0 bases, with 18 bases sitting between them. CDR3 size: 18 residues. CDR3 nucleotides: TGCGCCAGCAGCTTGGTGAGGGTAGGAGAATTTTTGAACACTGAAGCTTTCTTT. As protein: CASSLVRVGEFLNTEAFF.

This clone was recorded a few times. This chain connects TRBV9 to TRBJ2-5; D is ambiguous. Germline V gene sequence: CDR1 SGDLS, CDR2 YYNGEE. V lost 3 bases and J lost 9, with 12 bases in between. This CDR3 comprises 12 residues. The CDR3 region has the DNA TGTGCCAGCAGCGACGGCAGTTCGGCCCAGTACTTC. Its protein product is CASSDGSSAQYF.

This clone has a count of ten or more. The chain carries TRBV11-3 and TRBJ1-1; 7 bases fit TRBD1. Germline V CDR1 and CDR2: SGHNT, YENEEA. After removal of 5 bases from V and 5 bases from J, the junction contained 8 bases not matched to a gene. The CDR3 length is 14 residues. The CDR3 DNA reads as TGTGCCAGCAGCCCGACGACAGGGAGGACTGAAGCTTTCTTT. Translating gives CASSPTTGRTEAFF.

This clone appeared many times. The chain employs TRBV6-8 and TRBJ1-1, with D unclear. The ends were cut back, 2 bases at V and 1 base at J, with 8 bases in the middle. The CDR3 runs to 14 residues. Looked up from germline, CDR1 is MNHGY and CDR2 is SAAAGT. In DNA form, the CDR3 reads TGTGCCAGCAGTTACGTTCGAGGGAACACTGAAGCTTTCTTT. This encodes CASSYVRGNTEAFF.

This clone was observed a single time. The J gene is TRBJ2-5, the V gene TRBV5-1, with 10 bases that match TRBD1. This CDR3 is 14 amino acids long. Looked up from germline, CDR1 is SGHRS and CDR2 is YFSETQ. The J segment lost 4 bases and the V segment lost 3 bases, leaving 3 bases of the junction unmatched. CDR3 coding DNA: TGCGCCAGCAGCTCTGGACAGGGGGTAGAGACCCAGTACTTC. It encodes CASSSGQGVETQYF.